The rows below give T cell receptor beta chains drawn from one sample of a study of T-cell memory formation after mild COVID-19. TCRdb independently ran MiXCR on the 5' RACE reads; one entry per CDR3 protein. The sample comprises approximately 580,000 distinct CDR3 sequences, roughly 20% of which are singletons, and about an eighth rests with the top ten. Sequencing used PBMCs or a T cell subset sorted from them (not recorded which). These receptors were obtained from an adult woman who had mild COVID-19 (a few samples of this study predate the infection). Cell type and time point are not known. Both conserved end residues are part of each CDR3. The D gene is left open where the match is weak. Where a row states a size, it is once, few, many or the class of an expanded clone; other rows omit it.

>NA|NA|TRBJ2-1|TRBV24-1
CATSDLTEGGYNEQFF
TGTGCCACCAGTGATTTAACAGAGGGGGGTTACAATGAGCAGTTCTTC
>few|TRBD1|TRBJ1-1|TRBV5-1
CASSLVRGATEAFF
TGCGCCAGCAGCTTGGTCAGGGGGGCGACTGAAGCTTTCTTT
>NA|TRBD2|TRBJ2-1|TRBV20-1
CSARDLAVTYNEQFF
TGCAGTGCTAGAGACCTAGCGGTAACCTACAATGAGCAGTTCTTC
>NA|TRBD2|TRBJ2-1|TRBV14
CASRESGRNALSSYNEQFF
TGTGCCAGCAGGGAGAGCGGGAGGAATGCCCTAAGCTCCTACAATGAGCAGTTCTTC
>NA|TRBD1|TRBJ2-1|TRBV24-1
CATSEGTGGDEQFF
TGTGCCACCAGTGAGGGTACAGGGGGCGATGAGCAGTTCTTC
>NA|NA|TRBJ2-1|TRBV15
CATSRDRRAPYNEQFF
TGTGCCACCAGCAGAGATCGGCGGGCCCCCTACAATGAGCAGTTCTTC
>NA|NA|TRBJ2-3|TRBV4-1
CASSQDLFSTDTQYF
TGCGCCAGCAGCCAAGACCTTTTTAGCACAGATACGCAGTATTTT
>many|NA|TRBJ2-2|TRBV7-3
CASSPRGVTGELFF
TGTGCCAGCAGCCCCCGGGGCGTCACCGGGGAGCTGTTTTTT
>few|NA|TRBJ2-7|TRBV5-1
CASSLPFPGRGHRVSYEQYF
TGCGCCAGCAGCTTGCCCTTCCCTGGTCGTGGGCACAGGGTCTCCTACGAGCAGTACTTC
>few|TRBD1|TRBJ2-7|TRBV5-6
CASSSGGQGAYEQYF
TGTGCCAGCAGCTCTGGGGGACAGGGGGCCTACGAGCAGTACTTC
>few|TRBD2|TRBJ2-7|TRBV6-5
CASTSTGTSGRRGEQYF
TGTGCCAGCACCTCTACGGGGACTAGCGGGAGAAGAGGGGAGCAGTACTTC
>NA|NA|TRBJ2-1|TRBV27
CASSFEGRTYNEQFF
TGTGCCAGCAGTTTTGAGGGCCGGACCTACAATGAGCAGTTCTTC
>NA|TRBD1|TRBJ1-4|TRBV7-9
CASSLATGTGNEKLFF
TGTGCCAGCAGCTTAGCGACCGGGACAGGGAATGAAAAACTGTTTTTT
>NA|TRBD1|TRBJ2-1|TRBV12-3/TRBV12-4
CASRLRDRGRKDEQFF
TGTGCCAGCAGATTAAGGGACAGGGGGCGAAAGGATGAGCAGTTCTTC
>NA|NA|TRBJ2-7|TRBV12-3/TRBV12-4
CASSFRGGHEQYF
TGTGCCAGCAGTTTTAGGGGCGGCCACGAGCAGTACTTC
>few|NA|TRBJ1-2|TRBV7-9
CASSFRPPVEGMDGYTF
TGTGCCAGCAGCTTCAGACCCCCTGTAGAGGGGATGGATGGCTACACCTTC
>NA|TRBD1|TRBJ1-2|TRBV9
CASSASGQANYGYTF
TGTGCCAGCAGCGCTTCCGGACAGGCTAACTATGGCTACACCTTC
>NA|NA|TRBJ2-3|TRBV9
CASSVEGGATDTQYF
TGTGCCAGCAGCGTAGAAGGGGGGGCCACAGATACGCAGTATTTT
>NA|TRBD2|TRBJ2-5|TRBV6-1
CASSNELAGGPTETQYF
TGTGCCAGCAGCAACGAACTAGCGGGGGGGCCTACGGAGACCCAGTACTTC
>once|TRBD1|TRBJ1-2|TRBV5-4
CASSLEPGQGRYGYTF
TGTGCCAGCAGCTTGGAACCGGGACAGGGGCGGTATGGCTACACCTTC
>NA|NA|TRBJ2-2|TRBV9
CASSVADGELFF
TGTGCCAGCAGCGTAGCGGACGGGGAGCTGTTTTTT
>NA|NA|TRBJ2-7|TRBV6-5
CATTHGGGHEQYF
TGTGCCACCACTCATGGGGGGGGCCACGAGCAGTACTTC
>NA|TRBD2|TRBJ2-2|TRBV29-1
CSVYGLAGGNTGELFF
TGCAGCGTTTACGGACTAGCGGGGGGGAACACCGGGGAGCTGTTTTTT
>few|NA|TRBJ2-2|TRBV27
CASKEGAAGELFF
TGTGCCAGCAAGGAGGGGGCGGCGGGGGAGCTGTTTTTT
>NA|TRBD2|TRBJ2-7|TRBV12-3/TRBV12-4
CASKSGGPYEQYF
TGTGCCAGCAAAAGCGGGGGACCCTACGAGCAGTACTTC
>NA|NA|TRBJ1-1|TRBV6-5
CASSYRRQVFTEAFF
TGTGCCAGCAGTTACAGGAGACAGGTTTTTACTGAAGCTTTCTTT
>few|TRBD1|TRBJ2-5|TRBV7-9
CASSTSGTGVGEAQYF
TGTGCCAGCAGCACCTCCGGGACAGGGGTTGGGGAGGCCCAGTACTTC
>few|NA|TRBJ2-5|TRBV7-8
CASSLRIEGETQYF
TGTGCCAGCAGCTTACGGATTGAGGGGGAGACCCAGTACTTC
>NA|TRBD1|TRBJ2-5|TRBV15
CATSTRGQGTQYF
TGTGCCACCAGCACGAGGGGGCAAGGGACCCAGTACTTC
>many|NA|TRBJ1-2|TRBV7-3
CASSPGGSLYGYTF
TGTGCCAGCAGTCCGGGCGGCAGCCTCTATGGCTACACCTTC
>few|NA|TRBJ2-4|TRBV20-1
CSARPPGGKNIQYF
TGCAGTGCTAGACCACCTGGAGGTAAAAACATTCAGTACTTC
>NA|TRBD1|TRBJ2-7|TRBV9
CASSFNTGTGGNAHSYEQYF
TGTGCCAGCAGCTTCAACACCGGGACAGGGGGAAACGCTCACTCCTACGAGCAGTACTTC
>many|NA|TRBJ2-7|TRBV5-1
CASSLVGDNYEQYF
TGCGCCAGCAGCTTGGTCGGGGACAACTACGAGCAGTACTTC
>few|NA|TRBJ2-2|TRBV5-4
CASSRTRDSLDLFF
TGTGCCAGCAGCCGGACCCGGGACTCCCTTGATCTGTTTTTT
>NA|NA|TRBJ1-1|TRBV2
CASRYSMNTEAFF
TGTGCCAGCAGGTATTCTATGAACACTGAAGCTTTCTTT
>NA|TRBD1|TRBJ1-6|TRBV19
CASSLLAGTGSNSPLHF
TGTGCCAGTAGTCTACTCGCCGGGACAGGGTCTAATTCACCCCTCCACTTT
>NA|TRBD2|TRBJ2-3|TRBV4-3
CASSPYLRLAATDTQYF
TGCGCCAGCAGCCCTTATCTAAGACTAGCGGCGACGGATACGCAGTATTTT
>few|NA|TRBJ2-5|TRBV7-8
CASSLAGQRSQETQYF
TGTGCCAGCAGCTTAGCGGGCCAAAGATCCCAAGAGACCCAGTACTTC
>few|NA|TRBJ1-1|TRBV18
CASSRGQDRAEAFF
TGTGCCAGCTCCCGAGGGCAAGACCGGGCTGAAGCTTTCTTT
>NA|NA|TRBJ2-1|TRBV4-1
CASSQGPGLGSYNEQFF
TGCGCCAGCAGCCAAGGACCGGGTTTAGGTTCCTACAATGAGCAGTTCTTC
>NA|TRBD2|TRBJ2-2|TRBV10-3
CASGGVYTGELFF
TGTGCCTCGGGAGGAGTGTACACCGGGGAGCTGTTTTTT
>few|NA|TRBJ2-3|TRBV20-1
CSARQGADTQYF
TGCAGTGCTAGGCAAGGGGCAGATACGCAGTATTTT
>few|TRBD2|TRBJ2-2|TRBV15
CATSRALAGALFF
TGTGCCACCAGCAGAGCGCTAGCGGGCGCGCTGTTTTTT
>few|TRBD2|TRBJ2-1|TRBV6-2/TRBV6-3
CASSYLAGKQFF
TGTGCCAGCAGTTACCTAGCGGGTAAGCAGTTCTTC
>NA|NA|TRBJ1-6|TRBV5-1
CASSLVGHGPSYNSPLHF
TGCGCCAGCAGCTTGGTTGGCCACGGACCCTCCTATAATTCACCCCTCCACTTT
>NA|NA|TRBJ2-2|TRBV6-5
CAGGDWGTGELFF
TGTGCCGGAGGGGATTGGGGAACCGGGGAGCTGTTTTTT
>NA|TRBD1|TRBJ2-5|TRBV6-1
CASSPGQGLQETQYF
TGTGCCAGCAGTCCAGGACAGGGATTACAAGAGACCCAGTACTTC
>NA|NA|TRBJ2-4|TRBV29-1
CSVGGRLAKNIQYF
TGCAGCGTGGGAGGCAGGCTAGCCAAAAACATTCAGTACTTC
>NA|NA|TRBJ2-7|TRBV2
CASSGNVLSSYEQYF
TGTGCCAGCAGTGGAAATGTGCTAAGCTCCTACGAGCAGTACTTC